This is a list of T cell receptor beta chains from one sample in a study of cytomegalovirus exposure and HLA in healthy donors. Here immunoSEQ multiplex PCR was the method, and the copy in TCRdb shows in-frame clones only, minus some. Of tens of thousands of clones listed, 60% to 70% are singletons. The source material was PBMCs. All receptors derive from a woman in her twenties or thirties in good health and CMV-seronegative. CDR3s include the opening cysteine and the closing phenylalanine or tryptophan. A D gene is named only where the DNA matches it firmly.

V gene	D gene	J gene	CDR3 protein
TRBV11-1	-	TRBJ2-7	CASSLAGGSSYEQYF
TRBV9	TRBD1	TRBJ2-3	CASSPRQGESFLFPTDTQYF
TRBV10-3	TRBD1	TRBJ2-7	CAIRTGVSYEQYF
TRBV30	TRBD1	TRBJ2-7	CAWSVGGTGSYEQYF
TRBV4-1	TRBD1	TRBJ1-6	CASSQEGQGQMYSPLHF
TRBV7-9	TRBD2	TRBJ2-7	CASSLSQGGSEEQYF
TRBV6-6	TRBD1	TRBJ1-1	CASSYSMVTGGTEAFF
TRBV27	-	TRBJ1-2	CASSFGGADGYTF
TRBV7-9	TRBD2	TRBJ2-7	CASSPSGLVKQYF
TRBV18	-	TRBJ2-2	CASSPISTPNTGELFF
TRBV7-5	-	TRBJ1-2	CVRLLIGDGYTF
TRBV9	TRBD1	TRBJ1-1	CASSLTQGAGTEAFF
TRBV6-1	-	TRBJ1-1	CASSESNRVGTEAFF
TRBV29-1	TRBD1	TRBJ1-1	CSVVPMDRAATEAFF
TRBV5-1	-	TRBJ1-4	CASSSRGGANEKLFF
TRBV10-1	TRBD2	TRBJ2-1	CASSELSGGANEQFF
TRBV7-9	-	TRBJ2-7	CASSLALGERLRSYEQYF
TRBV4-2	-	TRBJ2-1	CASSQGRKQFF
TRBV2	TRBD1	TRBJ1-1	CASGVDRVNTEAFF
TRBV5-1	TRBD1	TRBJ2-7	CASSLVTGGTYEQYF
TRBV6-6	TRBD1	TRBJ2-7	CASSPRTGASEQYF
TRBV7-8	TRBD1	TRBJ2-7	CASSTDRGYEQYF
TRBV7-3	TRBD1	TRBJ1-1	CASSPRTGGWGTEAFF
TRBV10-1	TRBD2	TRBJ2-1	CASSELAEFF
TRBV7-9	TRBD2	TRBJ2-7	CASSLAVGAGGSHEQYF
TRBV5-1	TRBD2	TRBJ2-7	CASSLRAAGGPREQYF
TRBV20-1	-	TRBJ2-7	CSARGPYEQYF
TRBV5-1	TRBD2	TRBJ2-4	CASTPDQGGFGNIQYF
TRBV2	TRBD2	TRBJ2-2	CASSELAGATTGELFF
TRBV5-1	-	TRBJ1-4	CASSPAMGAGEKLFF
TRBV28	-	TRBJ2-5	CASSLYTGQETQYF
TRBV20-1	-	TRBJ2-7	CSARISYEQYF
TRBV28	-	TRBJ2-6	CASRKSQGSGANVLTF
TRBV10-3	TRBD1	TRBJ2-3	CAFGQGTDTQYF
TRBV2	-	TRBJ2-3	CASSSRPPGFGDTQYF
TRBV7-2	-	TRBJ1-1	CASSLGQGNTEAFF
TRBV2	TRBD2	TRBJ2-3	CASRGRGNTQYF
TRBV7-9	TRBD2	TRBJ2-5	CAKGPSGDSGTQYF
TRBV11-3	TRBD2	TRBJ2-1	CASSPSGRLGNEQFF
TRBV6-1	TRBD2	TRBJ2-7	CASNHQRGGYEQYF
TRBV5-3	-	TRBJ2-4	CARSLTPGVAKNIQYF
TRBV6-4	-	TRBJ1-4	CASSEGENEKLFF
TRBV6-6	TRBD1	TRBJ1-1	CASSDTGDQVTEAFF
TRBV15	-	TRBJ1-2	CATFPRVGYTF
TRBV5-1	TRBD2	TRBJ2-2	CASSPSLGGRDTGELFF
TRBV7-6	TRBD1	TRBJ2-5	CASSRGQGGETQYF
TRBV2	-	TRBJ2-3	CASSQGGGPDTQYF
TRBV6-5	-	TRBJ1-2	CANETGNYGYTF